Presented here are 31 T cell receptor beta chains from one specimen sequenced in a study of T-cell memory formation after mild COVID-19. One entry per CDR3 protein, called by TCRdb with MiXCR from the 5' RACE reads. The sample has about 140,000 distinct CDR3 sequences; more than 13% are singletons. Material for sequencing was PBMCs or a T cell subset sorted from them (not recorded which). The receptor source for this set is an adult woman who had mild COVID-19 (a few samples of this study predate the infection). Cell type and time point are not known.

This clonotype was seen at least ten times. The V and J genes are TRBV7-9 and TRBJ2-1; 11 bases line up with TRBD2. This CDR3 has 16 residues. The germline V gene has CDR1 SEHNR and CDR2 FQNEAQ (reference sequence). Germline trimming cut 5 bases from V and 3 bases from J; bases unmatched to any gene: 6. The chain's CDR3 is CASSPGLAVFYNEQFF. CDR3 bases: TGTGCCAGCAGCCCGGGACTAGCGGTATTCTACAATGAGCAGTTCTTC.

This clonotype was observed a handful of times. The CDR3 region is CASSFIGSNTGELFF. CDR3 nucleotides: TGTGCCAGCAGTTTCATAGGATCGAACACCGGGGAGCTGTTTTTT. The rearrangement uses TRBV27 and TRBJ2-2; D is ambiguous. CDR1 and CDR2 from the germline V gene are MNHEY and SMNVEV (reference sequence). V shed 3 bases and J shed 0 bases, with 8 bases lying between them. The CDR3 extends over 15 amino acids.

This clonotype turned up a few times. The chain carries TRBV6-1 and TRBJ2-3; D remains ambiguous. Germline assignment: CDR1 MNHNS and CDR2 SASEGT. The CDR3 covers 14 residues. Trimming shortened V by 2 bases and J by 3 bases, and 9 bases separated the two germline ends. This CDR3 reads CASSETSRTDTQYF. The CDR3, as DNA: TGTGCCAGCAGTGAAACCTCCAGGACAGATACGCAGTATTTT.

The rearrangement links TRBV14 to TRBJ2-7, with D possibly being TRBD1 (5 bases). There are 15 residues in the CDR3. Trimming pared 3 bases from V and 3 bases from J, leaving 15 bases between. From germline, CDR1 is SGHDN and CDR2 FVKESK. The CDR3 nucleotides are TGTGCCAGCAGCCAGACCCTATTGACAGTCTACGAGCAGTACTTC. Protein: CASSQTLLTVYEQYF.

This clonotype occurred a few times. The chain is built from TRBV3-1 and TRBJ2-3, with 7 bases matching TRBD2. CDR3 size: 16 residues. Trimming at V came to 4 bases and at J to 4 bases, leaving 11 bases not matched to a gene. CDR1 LGHDT and CDR2 YNNKEL come from the germline V gene (reference sequence). CDR3 nucleotide sequence: TGTGCCAGCAGCCCGCACCCGCGGGAGCGGGCAGATACGCAGTATTTT. This encodes CASSPHPRERADTQYF.

This chain uses TRBV27 with TRBJ2-7; 7 bases line up with TRBD2. The CDR3 is 15 amino acids. CDR1 is MNHEY, CDR2 SMNVEV, per germline (reference sequence). Unmatched junction bases numbered 5, after V lost 0 bases and J lost 3 bases. The CDR3 bases are TGTGCCAGCAGTTTATCGGCGGGGAGGGGCTACGAGCAGTACTTC. Residues: CASSLSAGRGYEQYF.

The chain joins TRBV5-6 to TRBJ1-2; a possible D gene is TRBD1 (5 bases). The CDR3 covers 16 residues. Germline CDR1 and CDR2: SGHDT and YYEEEE. The V and J ends lost 4 bases and 2 bases respectively, with 18 bases between them. CDR3 protein: CASSPTSIQANYGYTF. The DNA for the CDR3 is TGTGCCAGCAGCCCCACCAGTATACAGGCCAACTATGGCTACACCTTC. Full variable domain (outside the CDR3, taken from reference TRBV5-6 and TRBJ1-2): DAGVTQSPTHLIKTRGQQVTLRCSPKSGHDTVSWYQQALGQGPQFIFQYYEEEERQRGNFPDRFSGHQFPNYSSELNVNALLLGDSALYLCASSPTSIQANYGYTFGSGTRLTVV.

This clonotype was counted between two and nine times. The V and J genes are TRBV28 and TRBJ2-7; D is perhaps TRBD1 (5 bases). There are 19 residues in the CDR3. The V end was cut by 8 bases, the J end by 3 bases, with 32 bases between. Germline V gene data show CDR1 as MDHEN and CDR2 as SYDVKM. CDR3 loop: CASEVVVGGRTGRLYEQYF. The CDR3 DNA follows: TGTGCCAGCGAAGTCGTGGTGGGTGGACGAACAGGACGCCTCTACGAGCAGTACTTC.

This clonotype has a count of ten or more. The rearrangement links TRBV5-1 to TRBJ2-5; 7 bases line up with TRBD2. The germline gives CDR1 SGHRS, CDR2 YFSETQ. This CDR3 spans 16 amino acids. The V gene end was trimmed by 3 bases and the J gene end by 1 base; junction bases not matched to a gene: 9. The CDR3 DNA reads TGCGCCAGCAGCTCTTTCTTCGGCGGGAGCCAAGAGACCCAGTACTTC. Translation gives CASSSFFGGSQETQYF.

This sequence joins TRBV5-1 and TRBJ1-6; 7 bases map to TRBD1. The trim removed 3 bases at V and 7 bases at J, leaving 10 bases unmatched. The length of the CDR3 is 16 residues. Germline CDR1 SGHRS, CDR2 YFSETQ. The CDR3 bases are TGCGCCAGCAGCTCGCAGGGGGACATAAGAAATTCACCCCTCCACTTT. Its translation: CASSSQGDIRNSPLHF.

V usage is TRBV20-1 and J usage is TRBJ2-5, with TRBD2 identical over 10 bases. The CDR3 is 16 amino acids. The germline gives CDR1 DFQATT, CDR2 SNEGSKA (reference sequence). V lost 0 bases and J lost 4; bases outside the gene matches: 8. The CDR3 spells CSARDKLAGGLETQYF. The CDR3 nucleotides are TGCAGTGCTAGAGATAAATTAGCGGGAGGTTTAGAGACCCAGTACTTC.

The chain has TRBV7-6 and TRBJ1-5; TRBD1 is a possible D gene (5 bases). Germline V gives CDR1 SGHVS, CDR2 FNYEAQ. Trimming took off 0 bases at V and 2 bases at J, with 5 bases between the two ends. The CDR3 totals 14 residues. CDR3 in DNA: TGTGCCAGCAGCTTAGCGGGGCGCAATCAGCCCCAGCATTTT. Its translation is CASSLAGRNQPQHF.

This clonotype has only a few counts. The rearrangement links TRBV7-9 to TRBJ2-7, with unresolved D. CDR3 size: 13 residues. Germline-derived CDR1 and CDR2 are SEHNR and FQNEAQ (reference sequence). Trimming took off 5 bases at V and 0 bases at J, with 8 bases between the two ends. The CDR3 DNA reads as TGTGCCAGCAGCCCTGTTCCCTCCTACGAGCAGTACTTC. This translates into CASSPVPSYEQYF.

The sample holds a few counts of this clonotype. The germline gene is not matched at one end of the junction; a read error may be the cause. J is TRBJ2-3 and V is TRBV6-1, with D perhaps TRBD1 or TRBD2 (5 bases each). Germline assignment: CDR1 MNHNS and CDR2 SASEGT. The CDR3 loop spans 13 amino acids. CDR3 DNA: TGTGCCAGCAGTGAGGGGGTATCAGATAAGCAGTATTTT. Its protein product is CASSEGVSDKQYF.

This clonotype has just a few counts. The chain uses TRBV7-2 and TRBJ2-7; D might be TRBD2 (6 bases). V was shortened by 3 bases and J by 3 bases, with 18 bases between the two germline ends. Germline CDR1 reads SGHTA; CDR2 reads FQGNSA. The CDR3 is 16 amino acids. CDR3 residues: CASSFLLTSTNYEQYF. The CDR3 DNA reads as TGTGCCAGCAGCTTCCTCCTGACTAGTACAAACTACGAGCAGTACTTC.

This clonotype was found a few times. The chain carries TRBV30 and TRBJ2-5; D remains unclear. Germline V gives CDR1 GTSNPN, CDR2 SVGIG (reference sequence). The CDR3 is 13 residues long. V lost 1 base to trimming and J lost 1 base, with 7 bases between them. CDR3 residues: CAWSGTIQETQYF. CDR3 bases: TGTGCCTGGAGTGGGACCATCCAAGAGACCCAGTACTTC. The variable domain in full, with the rest retrieved from reference TRBV30 and TRBJ2-5, is SQTIHQWPATLVQPVGSPLSLECTVEGTSNPNLYWYRQAAGRGLQLLFYSVGIGQISSEVPQNLSASRPQDRQFILSSKKLLLSDSGFYLCAWSGTIQETQYFGPGTRLLVL.

This clonotype was seen a single time. The chain recombines TRBV10-3 with TRBJ2-3; no definite D call. Germline V gene sequence: CDR1 ENHRY, CDR2 SYGVKD. The CDR3 runs to 14 residues. With 4 bases removed from V and 4 bases from J, the gap between germline ends came to 12 bases. The CDR3 sequence is CAISGLSQSDTQYF. The CDR3 nucleotides read TGTGCCATCAGTGGCCTCTCACAGTCAGATACGCAGTATTTT.

DNA for the CDR3: TGCAGCGTTGAGGGCTTGCCGAGCTCCTACAATGAGCAGTTCTTC. Protein sequence: CSVEGLPSSYNEQFF. The chain couples TRBV29-1 to TRBJ2-1; D is unresolved. CDR3 size: 15 residues. CDR1 and CDR2 (germline): SQVTM, ANQGSEA. With 3 bases removed from V and 0 bases from J, the gap between germline ends came to 12 bases.

The count of this clonotype is one. CDR3 sequence reads: CASWGYDDGYTF. Here the CDR3 DNA reads TGTGCCAGCTGGGGTTACGACGATGGCTACACCTTC. V is TRBV6-5 and J is TRBJ1-2; D is unresolved. The CDR3 spans 12 residues. Germline CDR1 reads MNHEY; CDR2 reads SVGAGI. V lost 8 bases to trimming and J lost 6 bases, with 13 bases between them.

The chain's CDR3 is CSARVLGQYF. The DNA of the CDR3 is TGCAGTGCTAGAGTTCTCGGGCAGTACTTC. The chain is built from TRBV20-1 and TRBJ2-7; D gene unclear. The CDR3 spans 10 residues. CDR1 DFQATT and CDR2 SNEGSKA come from the germline V gene (reference sequence). The ends were cut back, 1 base at V and 9 bases at J, with 7 bases in the middle.

This clonotype was observed many times. The chain links TRBV4-2 to TRBJ2-1, with D maybe TRBD2 (6 bases). V shed 4 bases and J shed 3 bases, with 16 bases lying between them. Per germline, CDR1 LGHNA and CDR2 YNFKEQ. This CDR3 has 16 amino acids. The CDR3 sequence is CASSPGGEVGYNEQFF. DNA of the CDR3: TGTGCCAGCAGCCCCGGCGGGGAGGTTGGCTACAATGAGCAGTTCTTC.

This clonotype appeared a few times. The chain joins TRBV7-9 to TRBJ1-1; 7 nucleotides match TRBD1. V shed 4 bases and J 3 bases; nucleotides not matched to a gene: 14. The CDR3 runs 17 residues. Per the germline V gene, CDR1 is SEHNR and CDR2 is FQNEAQ (reference sequence). The CDR3: CASSYLVRFTGDTEAFF. CDR3 sequence (DNA): TGTGCCAGCAGCTACCTGGTCCGATTTACAGGGGACACTGAAGCTTTCTTT.

The chain couples TRBV5-4 to TRBJ1-1, with D hard to call. Trimming shortened V by 0 bases and J by 5 bases, and 11 bases separated the two germline ends. Germline V gene lookup returns CDR1 SGHNT and CDR2 YYREEE (reference sequence). This CDR3 has 14 residues. The CDR3 DNA reads TGTGCCAGCAGCTTGGGGTGGGGTCCGACTGAAGCTTTCTTT. It translates to CASSLGWGPTEAFF.

This clonotype was counted ten times or more. V and J are TRBV19 and TRBJ2-7, with 7 bases matching TRBD2. CDR1 and CDR2 from the germline V gene are LNHDA and SQIVND (reference sequence). Losses at the gene ends were 6 bases for V and 4 bases for J; bases not matched to a gene: 0. The CDR3 extends over 11 amino acids. The CDR3 spells CASSGRYEQYF. CDR3 coding DNA: TGTGCCAGTAGCGGGAGGTACGAGCAGTACTTC.

There are a few counts of this clonotype. This chain links TRBV12-3 or TRBV12-4 with TRBJ1-1, with D tentatively TRBD1 (6 bases). V was trimmed by 7 bases and J by 5 bases, leaving 11 bases between them. The CDR3 covers 12 residues. The CDR3 sequence: CASTIGGTEAFF. In DNA, the CDR3 is TGTGCCAGCACTATAGGGGGAACTGAAGCTTTCTTT.

This clonotype was counted between two and nine times. The genes are TRBV7-9 and TRBJ1-1, with 7 bases that match TRBD1. The V gene's germline CDR1 is SEHNR and CDR2 FQNEAQ (reference sequence). The CDR3 covers 13 residues. Trimming at V came to 5 bases and at J to 5 bases, leaving 5 bases not matched to a gene. This CDR3 is CASSQGRGTEAFF. In nucleotides, the CDR3 is TGTGCCAGCAGCCAGGGCAGGGGGACTGAAGCTTTCTTT.

The chain couples TRBV20-1 to TRBJ1-5, with TRBD1 matching over 7 bases. The CDR3 extends over 15 amino acids. CDR1 DFQATT and CDR2 SNEGSKA come from the germline V gene (reference sequence). J lost 1 base, V lost 3 bases, and 6 bases had no gene match. The CDR3 DNA is TGCAGTGCTAGTCGACAGGGCCAGAGCAATCAGCCCCAGCATTTT. Encoded protein: CSASRQGQSNQPQHF.

This clonotype was counted ten times or more. The chain links TRBV24-1 to TRBJ2-1, with TRBD2 matching 7 bases. V dropped 4 bases and J dropped 8; count of bases not matched to a gene: 13. The CDR3 is 16 residues long. CDR1 and CDR2 (germline): KGHDR, SFDVKD. The CDR3 protein is CATSDPLSVGGDEQFF. DNA of the CDR3: TGTGCCACCAGTGACCCCCTGTCTGTGGGGGGGGATGAGCAGTTCTTC.

The V and J genes are TRBV24-1 and TRBJ2-3; TRBD1 matches at 7 bases. The CDR3 has 17 amino acids. CDR1 KGHDR and CDR2 SFDVKD come from the germline V gene. V dropped 1 base and J dropped 1; count of bases not matched to a gene: 7. The CDR3 DNA reads TGTGCCACCAGTGATTTCCACAGGGGAGATCGCACAGATACGCAGTATTTT. Translation gives CATSDFHRGDRTDTQYF.

This clonotype occurred a few times. V and J are TRBV12-3 or TRBV12-4 and TRBJ1-1; 7 bases are a match to TRBD1. The CDR3 totals 14 residues. V lost 3 bases to trimming and J lost 3 bases; unmatched junction nucleotides: 4. The CDR3 nucleotides are TGTGCCAGCAGTTTCGGGACAGTTTACACTGAAGCTTTCTTT. This sequence encodes CASSFGTVYTEAFF.

This clonotype has only a few counts. The chain combines TRBV4-1 with TRBJ2-7, with D possibly TRBD2 on 5 matching bases. V lost 4 bases, J lost 3 bases, and 16 bases lay in between. The CDR3 consists of 15 residues. Per the germline V gene, CDR1 is MGHRA and CDR2 is YSYEKL. DNA for the CDR3: TGCGCCAGCAGCCCTGCCGGGATAAGAGGCTACGAGCAGTACTTC. Protein: CASSPAGIRGYEQYF.